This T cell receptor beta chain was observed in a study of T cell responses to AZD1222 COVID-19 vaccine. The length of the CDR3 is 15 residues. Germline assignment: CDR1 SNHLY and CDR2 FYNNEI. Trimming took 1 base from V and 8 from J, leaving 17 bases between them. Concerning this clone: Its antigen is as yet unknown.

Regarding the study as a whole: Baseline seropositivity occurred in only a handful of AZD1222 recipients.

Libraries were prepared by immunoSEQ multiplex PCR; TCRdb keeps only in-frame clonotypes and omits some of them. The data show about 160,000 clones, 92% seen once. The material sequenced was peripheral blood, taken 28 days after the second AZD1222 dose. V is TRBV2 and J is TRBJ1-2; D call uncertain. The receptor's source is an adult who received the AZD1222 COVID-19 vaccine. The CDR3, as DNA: TGTGCCAGCAGTGAAGAGGGAGCCGGGATGAGGGGCTACACCTTC. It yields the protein CASSEEGAGMRGYTF.